Below, one T cell receptor beta chain is given with its context. Its specificity is not known. This record belongs to a study of radiation and T cells in renal cell carcinoma. Noted treatment: 15 Gy SBRT to primary tumor, nephrectomy 4 weeks later. Clear cell pathology was present in this patient's renal cell carcinoma. The CDR3 sequence is 15 residues long. V was shortened by 2 bases and J by 3 bases, with 11 bases between the two germline ends. Germline V gives CDR1 LNHDA, CDR2 SQIVND (reference sequence). Clones were sequenced by immunoSEQ multiplex PCR, and TCRdb holds only the in-frame ones, with some missing. The data contain about 18,000 clones, over 45% of them singletons. Study-wide results and limits: In blood, top tumor clones expanded by 2 weeks, shrinking by 4.

Sequenced here: tumor tissue, sampled from a patient whose treatment included radiotherapy and nephrectomy. This rearrangement joins TRBV19 to TRBJ1-5; D gene ambiguous. The source of this sequence is a man over 45 with renal cell carcinoma. The CDR3: CASSIIISANQPQHF. CDR3 sequence (DNA): TGTGCCAGTAGTATAATCATCTCGGCCAATCAGCCCCAGCATTTT.